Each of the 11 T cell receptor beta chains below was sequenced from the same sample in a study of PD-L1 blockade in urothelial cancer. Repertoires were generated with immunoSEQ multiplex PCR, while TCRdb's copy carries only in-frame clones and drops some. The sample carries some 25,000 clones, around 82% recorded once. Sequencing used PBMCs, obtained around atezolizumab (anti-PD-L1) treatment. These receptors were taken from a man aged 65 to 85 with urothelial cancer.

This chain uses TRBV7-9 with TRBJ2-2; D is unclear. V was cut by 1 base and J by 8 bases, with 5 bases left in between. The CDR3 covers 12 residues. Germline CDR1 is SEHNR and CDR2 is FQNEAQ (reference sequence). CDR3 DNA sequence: TGTGCCAGCAGCTTAGTTATGGGGGAGCTGTTTTTT. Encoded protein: CASSLVMGELFF.

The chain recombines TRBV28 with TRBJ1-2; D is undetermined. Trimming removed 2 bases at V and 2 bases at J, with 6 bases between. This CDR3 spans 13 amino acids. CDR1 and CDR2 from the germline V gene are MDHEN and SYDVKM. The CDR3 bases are TGTGCCAGCAGTTTACGCCAGAACTATGGCTACACCTTC. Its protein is CASSLRQNYGYTF.

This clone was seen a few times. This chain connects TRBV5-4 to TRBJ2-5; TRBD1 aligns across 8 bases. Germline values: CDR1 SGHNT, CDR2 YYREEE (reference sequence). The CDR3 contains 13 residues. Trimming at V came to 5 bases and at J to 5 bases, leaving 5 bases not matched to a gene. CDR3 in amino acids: CASSDRGGETQYF. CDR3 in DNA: TGTGCCAGCAGTGACAGGGGAGGCGAGACCCAGTACTTC.

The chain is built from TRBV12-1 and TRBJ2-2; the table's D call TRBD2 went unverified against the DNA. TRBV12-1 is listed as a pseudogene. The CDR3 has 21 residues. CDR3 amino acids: CASSPSEELAVKIANTGELFF. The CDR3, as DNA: TGTGCCAGCAGCCCATCAGAAGAGCTAGCGGTAAAAATCGCGAACACCGGGGAGCTGTTTTTT.

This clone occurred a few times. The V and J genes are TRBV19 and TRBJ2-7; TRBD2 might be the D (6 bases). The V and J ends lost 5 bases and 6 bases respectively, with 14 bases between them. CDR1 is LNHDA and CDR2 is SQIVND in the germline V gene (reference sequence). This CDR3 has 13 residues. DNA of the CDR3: TGTGCCAGTAGTGTCGGAGGGTCCGTCGAGCAGTACTTC. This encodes CASSVGGSVEQYF.

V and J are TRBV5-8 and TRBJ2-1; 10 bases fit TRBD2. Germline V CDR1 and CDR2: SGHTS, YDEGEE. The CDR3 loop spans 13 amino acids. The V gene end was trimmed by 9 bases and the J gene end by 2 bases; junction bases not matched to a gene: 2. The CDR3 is CATTSGPYNEQFF. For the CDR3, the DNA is TGTGCCACGACTAGCGGGCCCTACAATGAGCAGTTCTTC. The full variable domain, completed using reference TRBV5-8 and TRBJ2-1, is EAGVTQSPTHLIKTRGQQATLRCSPISGHTSVYWYQQALGLGLQFLLWYDEGEERNRGNFPPRFSGRQFPNYSSELNVNALELEDSALYLCATTSGPYNEQFFGPGTRLTVL.

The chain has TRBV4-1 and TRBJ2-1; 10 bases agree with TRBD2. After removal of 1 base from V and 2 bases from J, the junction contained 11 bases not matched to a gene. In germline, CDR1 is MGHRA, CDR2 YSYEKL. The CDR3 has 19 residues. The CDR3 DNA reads TGCGCCAGCAGCCAAGGGGCTAGCGGGAGAGGGGCGACCTACAATGAGCAGTTCTTC. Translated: CASSQGASGRGATYNEQFF.

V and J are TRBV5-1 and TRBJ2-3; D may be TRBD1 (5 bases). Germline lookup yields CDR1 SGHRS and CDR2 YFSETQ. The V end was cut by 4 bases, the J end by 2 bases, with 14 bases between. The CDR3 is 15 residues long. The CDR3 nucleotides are TGCGCCAGCAGCGGGTCTCTAGGGGCCACAGATACGCAGTATTTT. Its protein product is CASSGSLGATDTQYF.

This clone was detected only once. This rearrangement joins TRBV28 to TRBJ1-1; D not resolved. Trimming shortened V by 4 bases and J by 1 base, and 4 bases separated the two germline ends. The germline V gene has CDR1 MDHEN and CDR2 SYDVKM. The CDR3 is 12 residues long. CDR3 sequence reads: CASSSRNTEAFF. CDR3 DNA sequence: TGTGCCAGCAGTTCGAGGAACACTGAAGCTTTCTTT.

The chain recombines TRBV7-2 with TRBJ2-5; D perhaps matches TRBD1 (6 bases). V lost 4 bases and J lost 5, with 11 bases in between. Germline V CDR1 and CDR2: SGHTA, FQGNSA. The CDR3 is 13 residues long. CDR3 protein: CASSSGVVETQYF. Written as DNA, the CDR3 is TGTGCCAGCAGCTCAGGGGTCGTGGAGACCCAGTACTTC.

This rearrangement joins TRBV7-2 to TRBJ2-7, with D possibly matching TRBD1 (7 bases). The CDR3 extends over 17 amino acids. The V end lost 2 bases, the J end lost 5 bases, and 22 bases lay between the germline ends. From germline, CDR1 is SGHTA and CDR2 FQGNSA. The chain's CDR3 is CASSLSGGGQAGNEQYF. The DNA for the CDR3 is TGTGCCAGCAGCTTATCCGGGGGTGGACAGGCGGGGAACGAGCAGTACTTC.